Shown below are 26 T cell receptor beta chains from a single sample sequenced in a study of cytomegalovirus exposure and HLA in healthy donors listed by TCRdb under 2017. The library was produced with the immunoSEQ multiplex PCR assay. A mixture of 60 forward primers for TCR Vbeta segments and 13 reverse primers for TCR Jbeta segments was used in the multiplex PCR. The source is immuneACCESS, and TCRdb retained only in-frame sequences with V and J called. Part of the clones is not carried over; for the studies checked, unresolved V genes explain less than half of this, and the remainder is unexplained. This sample is represented by approximately 140,000 clones; 60% to 85% of them were singletons. Of the sample, over 6.5% falls within the top ten clones. The sample comprised PBMCs. The receptors come from a man aged 40-55 years in good health and CMV-seropositive.

V usage is TRBV7-9 and J usage is TRBJ2-7, with D possibly TRBD2 on 6 matching bases. The CDR3 runs 17 residues. Germline-derived CDR1 and CDR2 are SEHNR and FQNEAQ (reference sequence). V gave up 5 bases and J gave up 2 bases, with 22 bases separating them. The CDR3, as DNA: TGTGCCAGCAGCCCTGCTGCTGGGGTGACTAGAACCTACGAGCAGTACTTC. Protein sequence: CASSPAAGVTRTYEQYF.

The rearrangement uses TRBV6-5 and TRBJ2-1, with 9 positions matching TRBD2. This CDR3 is built from 13 residues. Unmatched junction bases numbered 9, after V lost 8 bases and J lost 10 bases. The germline V gene has CDR1 MNHEY and CDR2 SVGAGI. The CDR3 DNA follows: TGTGCCAGCCGACCTGGACTAGCGAGAGAGCAGTTCTTC. Its protein is CASRPGLAREQFF.

This rearrangement joins TRBV7-6 to TRBJ2-5; TRBD2 matches 8 bases. The CDR3 spans 16 residues. Looked up from germline, CDR1 is SGHVS and CDR2 is FNYEAQ. V dropped 3 bases and J dropped 2; count of bases not matched to a gene: 8. The DNA for the CDR3 is TGTGCCAGCAGCTTGCGAACTAGCGGATCTCAAGAGACCCAGTACTTC. It is translated as CASSLRTSGSQETQYF.

The V and J genes are TRBV5-4 and TRBJ2-7, with D hard to call. There are 16 residues in the CDR3. V lost 0 bases, J lost 3 bases, and 16 bases lay in between. The germline V gene has CDR1 SGHNT and CDR2 YYREEE (reference sequence). The CDR3 spells CASSLGGPPANYEQYF. CDR3 sequence (DNA): TGTGCCAGCAGCTTGGGTGGGCCACCGGCTAACTACGAGCAGTACTTC.

The count of this clone is one. The chain has TRBV5-6 and TRBJ1-1, with D perhaps matching TRBD1 (5 bases). V lost 4 bases, J lost 1 base, and 20 bases lay in between. CDR1 is SGHDT, CDR2 YYEEEE, per germline. The length of the CDR3 is 17 residues. The CDR3 sequence is CASSLRPQGLQNTEAFF. DNA for the CDR3: TGTGCCAGCAGCCTGCGGCCCCAGGGACTCCAGAACACTGAAGCTTTCTTT.

J is TRBJ2-5 and V is TRBV4-2, with a tentative D call TRBD1 (6 bases). CDR1 and CDR2 from the germline V gene are LGHNA and YNFKEQ. This CDR3 has 12 residues. Trimming cost V 1 base and J 13 bases, with 13 bases left between them. As DNA, the CDR3 is TGTGCCAGCAGCCAAGGTACAGGGTTTCGGTACTTC. Protein sequence: CASSQGTGFRYF.

CDR3 DNA sequence: TGTGCCACCACGACAGGTGGTTCCTACGAGCAGTACTTC. Translated: CATTTGGSYEQYF. The V gene is TRBV28, the J gene TRBJ2-7; maybe TRBD1 (6 bases). Germline V gives CDR1 MDHEN, CDR2 SYDVKM. CDR3 length: 13 residues. With 10 bases removed from V and 1 base from J, the gap between germline ends came to 14 bases.

This clone was seen a few times. The chain combines TRBV5-6 with TRBJ1-1, with a possible D match to TRBD1 (5 bases). The CDR3 has 12 residues. In germline, CDR1 is SGHDT, CDR2 YYEEEE. Trimming took 1 base from V and 8 from J, leaving 9 bases between them. The DNA of the CDR3 is TGTGCCAGCAGCTTGCTGCAGGGAGAAGCTTTCTTT. As protein: CASSLLQGEAFF.

This clone was picked up a small number of times. The chain links TRBV10-1 to TRBJ2-1, with 10 bases aligning to TRBD1. CDR3 length equals 17 residues. The J segment lost 7 bases and the V segment lost 7 bases, leaving 16 bases of the junction unmatched. The germline V gene has CDR1 WNHNN and CDR2 SYGVQD (reference sequence). As DNA, the CDR3 is TGCGCCAGCATTCTTCGAACCCGGGACAGGGGAAAGAATGAGCAGTTCTTC. It specifies CASILRTRDRGKNEQFF.

The chain has TRBV13 and TRBJ2-1; perhaps TRBD1 as D (6 bases). CDR1 is PRHDT, CDR2 FYEKMQ, per germline (reference sequence). Trimming stripped 5 bases from V and 4 bases from J, with 12 bases between. This CDR3 comprises 14 residues. CDR3 sequence reads: CASSAATGYNEQFF. CDR3 coding DNA: TGTGCCAGCAGCGCAGCGACAGGATACAATGAGCAGTTCTTC.

This sequence joins TRBV9 and TRBJ1-2, with TRBD1 matching 7 bases. V shed 2 bases and J 4 bases; nucleotides not matched to a gene: 8. Per germline, CDR1 SGDLS and CDR2 YYNGEE. The CDR3 is 15 residues long. The CDR3 loop is CASSVMVTGLYGYTF. CDR3 sequence (DNA): TGTGCCAGCAGCGTGATGGTGACAGGGCTCTATGGCTACACCTTC.

The V call is TRBV15, the J call TRBJ1-5; unclear D gene. Per the germline V gene, CDR1 is LNHNV and CDR2 is YYDKDF (reference sequence). The CDR3 has 13 residues. Trimming took 4 bases from V and 8 from J, leaving 12 bases between them. The CDR3 sequence is CATSTEFAEPQHF. CDR3 coding DNA: TGTGCCACCAGCACTGAATTCGCGGAGCCCCAGCATTTT.

This chain links TRBV5-6 with TRBJ1-2, with D uncertain. V shed 7 bases and J shed 1 base, with 8 bases lying between them. The CDR3 spans 12 residues. CDR1 SGHDT and CDR2 YYEEEE come from the germline V gene. The CDR3 reads CASGSFNYGYTF. DNA of the CDR3: TGTGCCAGCGGCTCCTTTAACTATGGCTACACCTTC.

The rearrangement joins TRBV9 to TRBJ2-7, with D tentatively TRBD2 (5 bases). Trimming took 0 bases from V and 2 from J, leaving 12 bases between them. The germline V gene has CDR1 SGDLS and CDR2 YYNGEE. This CDR3 has 15 residues. CDR3 sequence (DNA): TGTGCCAGCAGCGTAGGAGGACTCGGTACCTACGAGCAGTACTTC. Protein sequence: CASSVGGLGTYEQYF.

The rearrangement uses TRBV4-2 and TRBJ2-1; 10 bases agree with TRBD1. CDR3 length: 17 amino acids. J was trimmed by 3 bases and V by 1 base; bases with no gene match: 6. Germline V lookup: CDR1 LGHNA, CDR2 YNFKEQ. The CDR3 sequence is CASSQVGTGEYYNEQFF. CDR3 coding DNA: TGTGCCAGCAGCCAAGTAGGGACAGGGGAGTACTACAATGAGCAGTTCTTC.

The rearrangement joins TRBV19 to TRBJ2-1; D perhaps matches TRBD1 (6 bases). The length of the CDR3 is 14 residues. Between the trimmed V and J ends, which lost 3 bases and 5 bases, there was a span of 11 bases. Germline V gene sequence: CDR1 LNHDA, CDR2 SQIVND (reference sequence). In DNA form, the CDR3 reads TGTGCCAGTAGTATTTCAGCAGGGGACAATGAGCAGTTCTTC. The encoded protein is CASSISAGDNEQFF.

The chain carries TRBV19 and TRBJ2-1; 10 nucleotides agree with TRBD1. Trimming cost V 2 bases and J 5 bases; bases outside gene matches: 6. Germline values: CDR1 LNHDA, CDR2 SQIVND (reference sequence). This CDR3 has 16 residues. This CDR3 reads CASSINEGQGDNEQFF. The CDR3 nucleotides are TGTGCCAGTAGTATAAACGAAGGACAGGGGGACAATGAGCAGTTCTTC. Drawing the rest from reference TRBV19 and TRBJ2-1, the complete variable domain is DGGITQSPKYLFRKEGQNVTLSCEQNLNHDAMYWYRQDPGQGLRLIYYSQIVNDFQKGDIAEGYSVSREKKESFPLTVTSAQKNPTAFYLCASSINEGQGDNEQFFGPGTRLTVL.

The V gene is TRBV7-9, the J gene TRBJ1-1; TRBD1 aligns across 7 bases. Germline loops: CDR1 SEHNR, CDR2 FQNEAQ (reference sequence). CDR3 length: 15 amino acids. Unmatched junction bases numbered 9, after V lost 4 bases and J lost 4 bases. The DNA for the CDR3 is TGTGCCAGCAGCTCGTCAGGGGGTTGGGCCACTGAAGCTTTCTTT. Its protein is CASSSSGGWATEAFF.

This chain joins TRBV4-3 and TRBJ1-2; weak D call: TRBD1 (5 bases). The CDR3 loop spans 15 amino acids. Germline V gene data show CDR1 as LGHNA and CDR2 as YSLEER. Trimming removed 1 base at V and 1 base at J, with 10 bases between. The CDR3 protein is CASSQGGGDNYGYTF. CDR3 nucleotide sequence: TGCGCCAGCAGCCAAGGGGGAGGGGATAACTATGGCTACACCTTC.

This chain joins TRBV2 and TRBJ2-2; 14 bases fit TRBD2. CDR1 is SNHLY and CDR2 is FYNNEI in the germline V gene. With 6 bases clipped from V and 5 bases from J, the junction kept 2 bases outside the gene matches. There are 15 residues in the CDR3. The CDR3 sequence: CASRGLAGVTGELFF. CDR3 sequence (DNA): TGTGCCAGCAGGGGACTAGCGGGGGTGACCGGGGAGCTGTTTTTT.

CDR3 nucleotides: TGTGCCAGCAGCCGGGACTACCAAGAGACCCAGTACTTC. Its protein product is CASSRDYQETQYF. The chain uses TRBV5-6 and TRBJ2-5, with D possibly being TRBD2 (6 bases). V shed 4 bases and J shed 0 bases, with 7 bases lying between them. The CDR3 has 13 residues. From germline, CDR1 is SGHDT and CDR2 YYEEEE.

V gene TRBV6-1 combines with J gene TRBJ2-7, with 9 bases aligning to TRBD2. V dropped 6 bases and J dropped 3; count of bases not matched to a gene: 6. CDR1 MNHNS and CDR2 SASEGT come from the germline V gene. This CDR3 is 14 amino acids long. The CDR3 sequence: CASSRREGDYEQYF. CDR3 DNA sequence: TGTGCCAGCAGCAGGCGGGAGGGCGACTACGAGCAGTACTTC.

The chain is built from TRBV5-1 and TRBJ1-1; a possible D gene is TRBD1 (6 bases). The CDR3 loop spans 14 amino acids. V lost 3 bases to trimming and J lost 2 bases, with 11 bases between them. CDR1 SGHRS and CDR2 YFSETQ come from the germline V gene. CDR3 nucleotides: TGCGCCAGCAGCTGGGACAATTTAAACACTGAAGCTTTCTTT. Translated, it gives CASSWDNLNTEAFF.

The chain joins TRBV18 to TRBJ2-2; TRBD1 matches at 10 bases. Germline lookup yields CDR1 KGHSH and CDR2 LQKENI. The V gene end was trimmed by 2 bases and the J gene end by 4 bases; junction bases not matched to a gene: 1. CDR3 size: 15 residues. CDR3 DNA: TGTGCCAGCTCACCAGGGACAGGGGTCACCGGGGAGCTGTTTTTT. It translates to CASSPGTGVTGELFF.

In its sample, this clone was seen a few times. The chain links TRBV19 to TRBJ1-5; no definite D call. The CDR3 runs 15 residues. V was shortened by 9 bases and J by 0 bases, with 15 bases between the two germline ends. In germline, CDR1 is LNHDA, CDR2 SQIVND (reference sequence). This CDR3 is CASNAALYSNQPQHF. The CDR3 bases are TGTGCCAGCAACGCGGCGCTTTATAGCAATCAGCCCCAGCATTTT.

This rearrangement joins TRBV5-6 to TRBJ2-3, with 8 nucleotides matching TRBD2. From germline, CDR1 is SGHDT and CDR2 YYEEEE. The ends lost 5 bases at V and 5 bases at J; junction bases unmatched: 16. This CDR3 has 17 amino acids. CDR3 nucleotide sequence: TGTGCCAGCAGATCTATAACCGTAGGACTAGCCAGAGATACGCAGTATTTT. Amino acid sequence: CASRSITVGLARDTQYF.